This T cell receptor beta chain comes out of a study of human T cells and chemical hapten exposure (dated by TCRdb to 2020 to 2023). Broadly, across the study: For sensitization, 2% DPC in acetone was applied to a 2 cm by 2 cm area of upper inner arm skin. Throughout the roughly 25-week study period, patients were also given weekly therapeutic DPC doses on the scalp. Patch testing was performed on the upper back with Finn chambers containing 0.01% DPC, and the patch tests were scored after 6 days according to International Contact Dermatitis Research Group standards. Alopecia areata with under or over 50% scalp involvement, alopecia totalis and alopecia universalis were represented in the patient cohort, which was mostly female. Libraries were pooled for sequencing, and variation in per-sample TCR yields was attributed mainly to small differences in library volumes within the pool. Peripheral blood TCR repertoire changes were tracked in vivo in alopecia patients during primary and secondary sensitization to the hapten diphenylcyclopropenone (DPC). Patient blood was sampled pre-sensitization (week 0) and at 2, 6 and about 24 weeks after DPC sensitization. Approximately 28 alopecia patients gave blood for TCR sequencing at one to four time points (pre-sensitization, 2, 6 and 24 weeks).

The library was built by means of RACE. Sequenced using a NextSeq 500. Library preparation attached unique molecular identifiers to individual cDNA molecules for quantitative, reproducible TCR counting. Each blood RNA sample was used to sequence both TCR alpha and TCR beta chains. In the source study's methods: A median of about 100,000 TCRs per sample was observed, with a range of about 23,224 to 750,000. V, J and CDR3 annotation of the TCR reads was performed with the Decombinator software suite. To make PS versus PT1 abundance plots, every sample was subsampled to the same number of TCRs (28,000). TCRs were defined as expanded if absent before sensitization and observed at least eight times at the 2-week time point. The raw public reads went through TCRdb reprocessing: fastp at Q25, MiXCR clone calling, in-frame beta chains kept. Each CDR3 protein gets just one entry, which takes the most common genes and DNA from the rows behind it. TCRdb's processing, not the study's, gives the V and J calls here. The sample data list about 360,000 distinct CDR3 sequences, and around 4.8% of these were observed just once. Of the sample, about 2.2% is held by the ten largest clones.

This clonotype has a count of ten or more. The antigen it binds to is not known. No much larger clonotype is one base removed from it; base qualities were not supplied. CDR1 and CDR2, per the germline V gene, are MDHEN and SYDVKM. From the cysteine through the phenylalanine, the CDR3 covers 14 amino acids. Only CDR3 DNA remains: 42 bases, in frame from the first base. V is pruned by 7 bases and J by 4 bases, leaving 7 bases of the junction without a gene match. What the authors observed across the whole study: DPC sensitization did not change the number of TCRs with a frequency above 1 in 1000, and there was no evidence of changes in global repertoire structure. Significantly more large CDR3 similarity clusters were formed by expanded TCRs than by pre-sensitization or healthy control sets, consistent with antigen-driven responses. After repeated subsampling, changes were observed in the strength of the expansion versus patch-test correlation and in the threshold at which the correlation became significant. Because every patient had alopecia, a presumed autoimmune disease, the patients' immune response might differ from that of healthy individuals. A positive correlation was found between the number of PT1 expanded TCRs and patch test score, with significance reached at thresholds 8, 16 and 32 but not 4.

This specimen's time point label, per the study, means: patch test 1, 2 weeks after DPC sensitization. The treatment or condition tag for this specimen amounts to: therapeutic diphenylcyclopropenone sensitization with weekly scalp DPC. Blood at each patch-test visit was drawn before the patch test was applied. Eligible patients were aged 18 to 70, diagnosed with alopecia, deemed suitable for DPC therapy, and excluded if pregnant. Total RNA was extracted from unfractionated whole blood that had been collected in Tempus Blood RNA tubes. Recombination linked TRBV28 to TRBJ1-1, and 9 junction bases match TRBD1. The source material was whole blood, sampled in connection with sensitization to the hapten diphenylcyclopropenone (DPC). The receptor's source is a woman in her forties or fifties with alopecia areata. Some clones in this sample may be carry-over from other donors' samples. The bases are TGTGCCAGCACGTGGACAGGGGCAGGCACTGAAGCTTTCTTT. Its translation reads: CASTWTGAGTEAFF. The variable domain in full, with residues beyond the CDR3 obtained from the reference TRBV28 and TRBJ1-1 genes, is DVKVTQSSRYLVKRTGEKVFLECVQDMDHENMFWYRQDPGLGLRLIYFSYDVKMKEKGDIPEGYSVSREKKERFSLILESASTNQTSMYLCASTWTGAGTEAFFGQGTRLTVV.